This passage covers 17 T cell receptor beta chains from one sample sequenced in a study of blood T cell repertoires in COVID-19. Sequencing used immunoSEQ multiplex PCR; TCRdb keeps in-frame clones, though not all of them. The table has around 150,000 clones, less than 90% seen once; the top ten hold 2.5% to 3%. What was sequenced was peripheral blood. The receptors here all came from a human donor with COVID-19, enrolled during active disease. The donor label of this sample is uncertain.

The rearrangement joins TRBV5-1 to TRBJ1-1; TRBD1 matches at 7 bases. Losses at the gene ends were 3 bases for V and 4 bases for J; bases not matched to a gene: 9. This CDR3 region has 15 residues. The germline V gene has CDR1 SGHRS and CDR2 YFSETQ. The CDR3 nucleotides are TGCGCCAGCAGCTCGGAGGGGGCTACGGGCACTGAAGCTTTCTTT. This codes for CASSSEGATGTEAFF.

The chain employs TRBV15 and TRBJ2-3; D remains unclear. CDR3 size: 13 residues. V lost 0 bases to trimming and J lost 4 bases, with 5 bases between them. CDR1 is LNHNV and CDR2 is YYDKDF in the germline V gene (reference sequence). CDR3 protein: CATSRDTADTQYF. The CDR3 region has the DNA TGTGCCACCAGCAGAGATACAGCAGATACGCAGTATTTT.

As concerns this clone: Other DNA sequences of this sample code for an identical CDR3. The chain's CDR3 is CASSYSGVNTEAFF. CDR3 in DNA: TGTGCCAGCAGTTACTCGGGAGTGAACACTGAAGCTTTCTTT. This chain uses TRBV6-5 with TRBJ1-1; D is unclear. Germline lookup yields CDR1 MNHEY and CDR2 SVGAGI. V was shortened by 0 bases and J by 0 bases, with 5 bases between the two germline ends. The CDR3 has 14 amino acids.

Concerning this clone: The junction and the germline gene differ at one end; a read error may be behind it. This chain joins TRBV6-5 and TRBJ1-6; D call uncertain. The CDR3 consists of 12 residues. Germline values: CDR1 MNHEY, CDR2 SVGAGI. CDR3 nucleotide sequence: TGTGCCAGCAGTTCCTTTAATTCACCCCTCCACTTT. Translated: CASSSFNSPLHF.

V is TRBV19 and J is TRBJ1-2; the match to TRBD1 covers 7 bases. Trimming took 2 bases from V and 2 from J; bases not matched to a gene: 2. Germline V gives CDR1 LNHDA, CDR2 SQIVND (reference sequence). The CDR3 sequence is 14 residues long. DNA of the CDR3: TGTGCCAGTAGTATAACAGGGGACAACTATGGCTACACCTTC. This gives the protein CASSITGDNYGYTF.

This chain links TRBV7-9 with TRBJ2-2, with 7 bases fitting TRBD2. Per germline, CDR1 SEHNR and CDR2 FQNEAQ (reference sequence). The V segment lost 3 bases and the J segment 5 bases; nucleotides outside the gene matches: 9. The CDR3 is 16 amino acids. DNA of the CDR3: TGTGCCAGCAGCTTCGGACTAGAGAGGGTAACCGGGGAGCTGTTTTTT. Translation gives CASSFGLERVTGELFF.

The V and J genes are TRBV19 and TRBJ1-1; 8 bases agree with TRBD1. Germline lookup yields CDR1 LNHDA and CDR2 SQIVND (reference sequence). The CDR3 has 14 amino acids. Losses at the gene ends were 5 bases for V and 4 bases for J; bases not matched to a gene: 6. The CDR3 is CASSRGDRTTEAFF. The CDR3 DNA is TGTGCCAGTAGTCGAGGGGACAGGACCACTGAAGCTTTCTTT.

CDR3 in amino acids: CASSYLNPYEQYF. CDR3 bases: TGTGCCAGCAGTTACCTAAACCCCTACGAGCAGTACTTC. The chain links TRBV6-6 to TRBJ2-7; D ambiguous. Per the germline V gene, CDR1 is MNHNY and CDR2 is SVGAGI (reference sequence). Trimming removed 2 bases from V and 2 bases from J, with 7 bases in between. CDR3 length: 13 amino acids.

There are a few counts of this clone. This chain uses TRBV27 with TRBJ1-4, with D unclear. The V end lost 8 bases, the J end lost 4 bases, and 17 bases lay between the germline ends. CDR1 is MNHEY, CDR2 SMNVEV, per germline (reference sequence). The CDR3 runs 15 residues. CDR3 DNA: TGTGCCAGCTCCTTGGCGAGGGCGGGTAATGAAAAACTGTTTTTT. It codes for CASSLARAGNEKLFF.

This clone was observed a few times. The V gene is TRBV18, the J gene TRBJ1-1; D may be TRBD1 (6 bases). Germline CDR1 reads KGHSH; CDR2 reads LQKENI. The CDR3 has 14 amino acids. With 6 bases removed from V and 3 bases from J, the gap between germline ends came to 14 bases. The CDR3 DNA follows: TGTGCCAGCTCCCACGGGACATCGGACACTGAAGCTTTCTTT. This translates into CASSHGTSDTEAFF.

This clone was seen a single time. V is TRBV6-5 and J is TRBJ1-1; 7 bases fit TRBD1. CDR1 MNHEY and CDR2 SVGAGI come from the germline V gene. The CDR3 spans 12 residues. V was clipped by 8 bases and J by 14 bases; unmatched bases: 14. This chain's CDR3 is CASEREGANRFF. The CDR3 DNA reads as TGTGCCAGCGAGCGGGAGGGGGCGAATCGCTTCTTT.

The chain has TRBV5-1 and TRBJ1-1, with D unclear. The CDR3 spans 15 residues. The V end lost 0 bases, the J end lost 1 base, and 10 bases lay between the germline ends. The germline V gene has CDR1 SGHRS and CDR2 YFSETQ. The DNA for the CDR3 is TGCGCCAGCAGCTTGGAAGAGCGGGAGAACACTGAAGCTTTCTTT. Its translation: CASSLEERENTEAFF.

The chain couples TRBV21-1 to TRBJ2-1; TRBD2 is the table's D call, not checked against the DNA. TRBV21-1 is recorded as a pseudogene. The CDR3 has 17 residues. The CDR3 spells CASSKDGGAGPYNEQFF. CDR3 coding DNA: TGTGCCAGCAGCAAAGATGGGGGGGCGGGGCCCTACAATGAGCAGTTCTTC.

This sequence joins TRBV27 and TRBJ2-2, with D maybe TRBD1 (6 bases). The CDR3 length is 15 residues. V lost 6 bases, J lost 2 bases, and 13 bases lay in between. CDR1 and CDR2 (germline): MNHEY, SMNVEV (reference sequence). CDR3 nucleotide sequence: TGTGCCAGCAGAGTAGGGACACTTAACACCGGGGAGCTGTTTTTT. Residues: CASRVGTLNTGELFF.

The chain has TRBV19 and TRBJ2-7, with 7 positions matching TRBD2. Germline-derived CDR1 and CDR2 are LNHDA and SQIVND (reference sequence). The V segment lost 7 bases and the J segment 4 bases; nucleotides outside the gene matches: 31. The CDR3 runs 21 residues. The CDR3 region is CASKRGRGRAPWARGSYEQYF. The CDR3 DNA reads TGTGCCAGTAAGAGAGGGAGGGGCCGGGCCCCTTGGGCTAGAGGTTCATACGAGCAGTACTTC.

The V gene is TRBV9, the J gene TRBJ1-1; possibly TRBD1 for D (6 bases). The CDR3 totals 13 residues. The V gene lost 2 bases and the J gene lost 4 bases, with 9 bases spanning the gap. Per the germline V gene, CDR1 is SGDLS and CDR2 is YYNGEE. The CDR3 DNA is TGTGCCAGCAGCGTTACAGGGAGCACTGAAGCTTTCTTT. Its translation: CASSVTGSTEAFF.

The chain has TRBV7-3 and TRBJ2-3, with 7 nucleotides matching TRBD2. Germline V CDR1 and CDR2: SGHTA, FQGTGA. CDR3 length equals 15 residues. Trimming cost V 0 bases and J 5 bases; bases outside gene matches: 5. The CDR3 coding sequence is TGTGCCAGCAGCTTAACGTTAGGGAGGGTAGATACGCAGTATTTT. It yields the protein CASSLTLGRVDTQYF.